What follows is one T cell receptor beta chain and its context. Its antigen is not known. The germline gives CDR1 MNHEY, CDR2 SVGAGI. The CDR3 sequence is 15 residues long. V lost 0 bases and J 8 bases, leaving 14 bases between the germline ends. The data belong to a study of cytomegalovirus exposure and HLA in healthy donors. Both 60 Vbeta primers and 13 Jbeta primers went into the PCR. Clones were sequenced by immunoSEQ multiplex PCR, and TCRdb holds only the in-frame ones, with some missing. Of 110,000 or so clones listed, over 60% are singletons. Study findings and constraints: As immune exposure information, only CMV serostatus was available. CMV antigen specificity of a few CMV-associated chains was confirmed in vitro.

This clonotype was obtained from a man younger than 35 in good health and CMV-seropositive. This chain connects TRBV6-5 to TRBJ2-1; possibly TRBD2 for D (6 bases). The sample comprised PBMCs. In DNA, the CDR3 is TGTGCCAGCAGTTACTCGGGATGGGGGGTGGATGAGCAGTTCTTC. The encoded protein is CASSYSGWGVDEQFF.